The subject of this entry is one TCR beta chain. Its binding antigen is unknown. Within one base of it there is no much larger clone, and no base qualities were kept. This sample stems from a study of shared clonotypes between healthy human individuals (TCRdb year 2020). About the investigation overall: The cohort comprised a couple of women and a few men aged 18 to 49 years. For each donor, three plates each were used for CD4 naive and CD4 memory, two plates were used for CD8 naive, and one plate was used for CD8 memory. To estimate repertoire size and how much clonotype sharing occurs between individuals, the study deeply sequenced the blood TCR repertoires of five healthy adults. Libraries were prepared and TCR repertoires were sequenced by different laboratories using diverse techniques, in order to increase sequencing depth and limit assay-specific biases. Per donor, leukapheresis produced somewhere between about 0.94 and 8.9 billion PBMCs.

The donors were healthy, HIV-negative adults who had no recently reported acute infections or vaccinations. Every donor was a Caucasian adult living in Nashville, Tennessee, USA. Magnetic negative selection was used to enrich CD4+ T cells, after which naive cells were positively selected on CD45RA and the negative fraction became the memory subset. After blood collection by leukapheresis, PBMCs were isolated using Ficoll-Histopaque density gradient centrifugation and then cryopreserved in the vapor phase of liquid nitrogen. Analytical flow cytometry was used to check the purity and quantity of each magnetically sorted T cell population. Each sorted fraction had its genomic DNA isolated and then quantified by UV absorbance on a Nanodrop 2000c. Reading the germline V gene gives CDR1 KGHSH and CDR2 LQKENI. The V end gives up 5 bases and the J end 6 bases, leaving 7 bases in the junction not matched to a gene. The CDR3 starts with the cysteine, ends with the phenylalanine, and has 15 residues. Only the CDR3 region is kept as DNA, spanning 45 bases read in frame from base 1.

TCR CDR3 regions were amplified from genomic DNA by multiplex PCR using the deep immunoSEQ assay. For each cell subset, the extracted genomic DNA was distributed evenly across all wells of several immunoSEQ 96-well plates, and each plate served as one replicate. For sorted subsets, around 200 ng genomic DNA, equal to 30,000 to 35,000 T cell genomes, was loaded into each replicate PCR. Purified libraries were quantified with a Qubit 3.0 fluorometer, sized on a Bioanalyzer 2100, and re-quantified with the KAPA Library Quantification kit. Each immunoSEQ 96-well plate was sequenced on its own single-read 150-cycle Illumina NextSeq 550 flow cell. As for how the authors treated the data: Because only junctional sequences without quality scores were contained in the immunoSEQ output, filtering matching that applied to full-length reads could not be performed. To assign V/J genes and CDR3, sequences were annotated using PyIR, a Python wrapper for IgBLAST v1.9, with IMGT germline references. Any read was removed if the V/J assignment was weak (E-value above 1e-6), the CDR3 was missing, or the read contained stop codons, out-of-frame junctions, or ambiguous translated residues. A V3J clonotype was defined by an identical inferred V gene, J gene, and CDR3 amino acid sequence. To compute the percentage overlap between repertoires, the number of shared unique clonotypes was divided by the size of the smaller repertoire. Richness of each repertoire was evaluated using RTK rarefaction, the Chao1 estimator, and Recon v2.1 estimates of unobserved clonotypes. OLGA was used to compute generation probabilities for all TCRbeta clonotypes that the gDNA method yielded from a few donors. In TCRdb, the immuneACCESS table is reduced to in-frame sequences with V and J assigned. These tables do not hold every clone; where another copy was compared, an unresolved V gene accounts for under half, and the others remain unexplained. D and trimming come from the DNA, and the V and J calls and clone size come from that table. A total of 600,000 to 750,000 clones appear in this sample, approximately 79% of them only once. The ten largest clones capture 1.8% of the sample.

Broad study findings and their caveats: Naive subsets generally had larger estimated clonotype richness than memory subsets. Based on pairwise subsampling, the degree of clonotype sharing among donors was expected to be affected by sequencing depth. Sampling was limited to blood, and TCR repertoires in tissue likely differ from TCR repertoires in blood. When a few donors were compared, the shared fraction of clonotypes was about 5.4% for naive CD4, roughly 3.3% for naive CD8, 2.3% for memory CD4, and under 0.5% for memory CD8. The genetic and exposure-history diversity represented was limited by the small number of donors. Even with the large sequencing depth, rarefaction of the sorted-subset datasets indicated that sequencing was incomplete. Clonotypes shared by all four sorted-subset donors showed higher generation probabilities than non-shared clonotypes.

This TCR was sampled from a woman aged 30 to 39 in good health. Sequenced: memory CD4+ T cells sorted from blood. The meaning of the sample's cell subset or site label: CD45RA-negative fraction. Recombination joined TRBV18 with TRBJ2-1, and TRBD1 matches 10 of the central bases. The CDR3 loop reads CASSKTGTGVNEQFF. In nucleotides, the sequence is TGTGCCAGCTCAAAGACCGGGACAGGGGTCAATGAGCAGTTCTTC.